Listed below are T cell receptor beta chains from one sample, sequenced in a study of cytomegalovirus exposure and HLA in healthy donors. The protocol was immunoSEQ multiplex PCR, while the TCRdb copy is restricted to in-frame clones and leaves out a portion. The repertoire table contains 95,000 to 150,000 clones. Sequences were obtained from PBMCs. These receptors came from a man younger than 35 in good health and CMV-seronegative. CDR3s leave out the opening cysteine and the closing phenylalanine or tryptophan. The D gene is left open where the match is weak. A clone size is listed for some rows: how often the clone was seen (once, few, many), or a class if it is expanded.

d_call,v_call,j_call,clone_size,cdr3_aa
TRBD1,TRBV7-8,TRBJ2-7,NA,ASTGTGVWKY
NA,TRBV30,TRBJ1-6,NA,AWSVTPTDSPLH
TRBD2,TRBV10-3,TRBJ2-3,NA,ASGLTSGATTDTQY
TRBD1,TRBV7-8,TRBJ1-1,NA,ASSLDRGEGEAF
TRBD1,TRBV5-6,TRBJ1-5,NA,ASSFDRDHQPQH
NA,TRBV6-4,TRBJ2-7,NA,ASSEGLLGEQY
TRBD2,TRBV7-2,TRBJ2-1,NA,ASSPKRLATGNEQF
TRBD2,TRBV7-2,TRBJ2-7,NA,ASKMVAGSYEQY
NA,TRBV28,TRBJ2-5,NA,ASRGAGETQY
NA,TRBV6-5,TRBJ1-2,NA,ASTRGYGYT
TRBD2,TRBV5-1,TRBJ2-5,NA,ASSWSGGHEETQY
TRBD2,TRBV6-1,TRBJ2-7,NA,ASTRGESYEQY
NA,TRBV5-5,TRBJ2-2,NA,ASSRDTYTGELF
TRBD1,TRBV7-9,TRBJ2-7,NA,ATGTVNAYEQY
TRBD1,TRBV4-1,TRBJ1-3,NA,ASSQGPTGTGGGNTIY
TRBD2,TRBV18,TRBJ2-3,NA,ASSLSGSSPDTQY
NA,TRBV6-1,TRBJ2-2,NA,ASSERRLNTGELF
TRBD1,TRBV19,TRBJ2-1,NA,ASTKLLGQSSYNEQF
NA,TRBV6-5,TRBJ1-1,NA,ASSLTPRGSTEAF
TRBD1,TRBV5-1,TRBJ1-1,NA,ASSRQGPLAF
NA,TRBV5-1,TRBJ2-2,NA,ASSLAGNTGELF
TRBD2,TRBV29-1,TRBJ2-5,NA,SVEPGGGETQY
NA,TRBV7-6,TRBJ1-1,NA,ASSPRGNRGGAF
NA,TRBV28,TRBJ2-2,NA,ASSSPFGELENTGELF
NA,TRBV28,TRBJ1-4,NA,ASSSNNEKLF
TRBD1,TRBV2,TRBJ2-3,NA,ASSPTGSVSDTQY
NA,TRBV5-1,TRBJ1-1,NA,ASRESGNTEAF
TRBD1,TRBV7-2,TRBJ1-2,NA,ASSLHPGQGAPGYT
TRBD1,TRBV19,TRBJ2-3,NA,ASSINGEGADTQY
NA,TRBV5-6,TRBJ1-6,NA,ASSLRDSPLH
NA,TRBV5-6,TRBJ1-1,NA,ASSSGATEAF
NA,TRBV5-6,TRBJ2-1,NA,ASSFGQINNEQF
NA,TRBV14,TRBJ1-6,NA,ASSQEPHIGSPLH
NA,TRBV27,TRBJ1-2,NA,ASSLWPLSYGYT
NA,TRBV30,TRBJ1-1,NA,AWITGNTEAF
NA,TRBV9,TRBJ1-1,NA,ASSPRRLVNTEAF
NA,TRBV6-1,TRBJ2-1,NA,ASSEHRDNEQF
NA,TRBV11-2,TRBJ1-2,NA,ASSVRQTVYGYT
NA,TRBV6-1,TRBJ1-2,NA,ASSEDGSYGYT
TRBD2,TRBV10-1,TRBJ2-3,NA,ASSEPVGGGSTDTQY
NA,TRBV28,TRBJ1-2,NA,ASSPSGTGQSYGYT
TRBD1,TRBV29-1,TRBJ1-4,NA,SVDFLDRDGEKLF
NA,TRBV14,TRBJ2-5,NA,ASSQRGGQETQY
NA,TRBV27,TRBJ1-5,NA,AGSHNQGSNQPQH
NA,TRBV9,TRBJ2-1,NA,ASSRGGSSNEQF
TRBD1,TRBV29-1,TRBJ2-1,NA,SVGTGQSGNEQF
NA,TRBV28,TRBJ1-6,NA,ASSSGLGNSPLH
TRBD1,TRBV10-3,TRBJ2-3,NA,AIRQGPNTDTQY
TRBD2,TRBV10-2,TRBJ2-2,NA,ASWAGSGRITGELF
NA,TRBV30,NA,NA,AWSVLPSEQY
TRBD1,TRBV2,TRBJ2-7,NA,ASSDGLGTGGDEQY
TRBD1,TRBV6-4,TRBJ2-3,NA,ASSDSGTGGTDTQY
TRBD2,TRBV7-9,TRBJ2-7,NA,ASSSLEVGRPREQY
NA,TRBV11-3,TRBJ2-7,NA,ASSLGGTSSYEQY
TRBD2,TRBV30,TRBJ2-3,NA,AWSVLAGGPDTQY
TRBD1,TRBV13,TRBJ1-1,medium-sized,ASSLRQGKVGEAF
TRBD2,TRBV9,TRBJ2-1,NA,ASSVGEGLVGVNEQF
NA,TRBV10-3,TRBJ1-2,NA,ASHPRATNYGYT
NA,TRBV6-6,TRBJ2-2,NA,ASSFSEITGELF
NA,TRBV30,TRBJ1-2,NA,AWRGTGLPNYGYT